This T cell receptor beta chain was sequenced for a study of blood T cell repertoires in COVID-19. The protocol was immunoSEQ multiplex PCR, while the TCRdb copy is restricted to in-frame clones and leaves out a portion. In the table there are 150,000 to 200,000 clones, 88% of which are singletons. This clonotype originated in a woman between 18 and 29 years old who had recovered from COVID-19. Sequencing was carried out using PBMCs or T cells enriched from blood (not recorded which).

The CDR3 spells CASSDGGADSYEQYF. Written as DNA, the CDR3 is TGTGCCAGCAGTGATGGAGGGGCTGACTCCTACGAGCAGTACTTC. The chain joins TRBV2 to TRBJ2-7; a possible D gene is TRBD2 (6 bases). The length of the CDR3 is 15 residues. Germline CDR1 reads SNHLY; CDR2 reads FYNNEI. The V end was cut by 3 bases, the J end by 0 bases, with 12 bases between.